This passage covers 3 T cell receptor beta chains from one sample sequenced in a study of CD8 T cells in ankylosing spondylitis. TCRdb redid the calling of the 5' RACE reads with MiXCR, one entry per CDR3 protein. The repertoire holds 200,000 to 250,000 distinct CDR3 sequences, with 10% as singletons. The sequencing sample was made of blood, either unsorted or a sorted T cell fraction (not recorded which). These receptors were taken from a male donor with ankylosing spondylitis or in good health (not recorded which).

This clonotype came up many times. The J gene is TRBJ1-3, the V gene TRBV4-1, with TRBD1 matching 9 bases. CDR1 is MGHRA, CDR2 YSYEKL, per germline. The CDR3 is made up of 16 amino acids. Trimming at V came to 0 bases and at J to 1 base, leaving 1 base not matched to a gene. CDR3 amino acids: CASSQEQGASGNTIYF. For the CDR3, the DNA is TGCGCCAGCAGCCAAGAACAGGGGGCGTCTGGAAACACCATATATTTT.

In this sample, this clonotype turned up many times. The V call is TRBV4-2, the J call TRBJ2-1; tentatively, D is TRBD1 or TRBD2 (7 bases each). Germline loops: CDR1 LGHNA, CDR2 YNFKEQ. Trimming took 0 bases from V and 8 from J, leaving 20 bases between them. The CDR3 has 17 residues. Here the CDR3 reads CASSQDRDRQGGDEQFF. The DNA of the CDR3 is TGTGCCAGCAGCCAAGATCGGGACAGACAGGGAGGGGATGAGCAGTTCTTC.

Ten or more counts support this clonotype. V usage is TRBV25-1 and J usage is TRBJ2-1; a weak D match, TRBD1 (5 bases). CDR3 size: 14 residues. The germline CDR1 and CDR2 sequences are MGHDK and SYGVNS. V lost 3 bases and J 7 bases, leaving 13 bases between the germline ends. CDR3 sequence (DNA): TGTGCCAGCAGTGATCCGGGCCCAGGGAATGAGCAGTTCTTC. This gives the protein CASSDPGPGNEQFF. The full variable domain, with the rest looked up from reference TRBV25-1 and TRBJ2-1, is EADIYQTPRYLVIGTGKKITLECSQTMGHDKMYWYQQDPGMELHLIHYSYGVNSTEKGDLSSESTVSRIRTEHFPLTLESARPSHTSQYLCASSDPGPGNEQFFGPGTRLTVL.